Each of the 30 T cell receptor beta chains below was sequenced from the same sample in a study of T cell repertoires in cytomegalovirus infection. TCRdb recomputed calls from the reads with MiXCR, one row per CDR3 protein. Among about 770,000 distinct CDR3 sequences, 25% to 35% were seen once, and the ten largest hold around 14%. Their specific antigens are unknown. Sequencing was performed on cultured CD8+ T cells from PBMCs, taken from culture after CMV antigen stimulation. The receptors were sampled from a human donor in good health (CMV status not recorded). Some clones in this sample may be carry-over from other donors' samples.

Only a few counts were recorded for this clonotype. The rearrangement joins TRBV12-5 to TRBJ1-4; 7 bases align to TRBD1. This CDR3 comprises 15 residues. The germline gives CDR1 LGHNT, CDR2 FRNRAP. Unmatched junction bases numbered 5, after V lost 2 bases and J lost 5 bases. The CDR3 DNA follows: TGTGCTAGTGGTTTGATGGGGACAGAGAATGAAAAACTGTTTTTT. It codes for CASGLMGTENEKLFF.

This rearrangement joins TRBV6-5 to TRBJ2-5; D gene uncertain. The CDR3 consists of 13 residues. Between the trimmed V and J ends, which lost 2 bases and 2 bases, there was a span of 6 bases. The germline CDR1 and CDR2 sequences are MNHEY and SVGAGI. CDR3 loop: CASSYNEQETQYF. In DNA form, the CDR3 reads TGTGCCAGCAGTTACAACGAACAAGAGACCCAGTACTTC.

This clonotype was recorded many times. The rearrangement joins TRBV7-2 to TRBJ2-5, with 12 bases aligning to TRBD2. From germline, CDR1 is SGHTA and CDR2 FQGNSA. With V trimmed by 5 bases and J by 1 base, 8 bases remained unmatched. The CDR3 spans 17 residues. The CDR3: CASSRGTSGGPQETQYF. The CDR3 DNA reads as TGTGCCAGCAGCCGAGGCACTAGCGGGGGGCCCCAAGAGACCCAGTACTTC.

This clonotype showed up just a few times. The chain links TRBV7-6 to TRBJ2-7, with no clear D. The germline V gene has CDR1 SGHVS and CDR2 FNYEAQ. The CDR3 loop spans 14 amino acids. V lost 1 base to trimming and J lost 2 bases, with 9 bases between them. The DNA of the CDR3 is TGTGCCAGCAGCTTAGGAGAACATCCCTACGAGCAGTACTTC. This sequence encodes CASSLGEHPYEQYF.

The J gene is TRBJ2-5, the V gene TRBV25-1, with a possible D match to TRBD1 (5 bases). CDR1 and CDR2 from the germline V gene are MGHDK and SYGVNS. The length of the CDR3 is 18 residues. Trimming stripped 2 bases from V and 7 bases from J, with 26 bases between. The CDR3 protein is CASSETFRLGVSIGTQYF. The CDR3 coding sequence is TGTGCCAGCAGTGAAACCTTTCGGCTAGGGGTGTCGATCGGGACCCAGTACTTC. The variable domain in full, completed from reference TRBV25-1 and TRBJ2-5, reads EADIYQTPRYLVIGTGKKITLECSQTMGHDKMYWYQQDPGMELHLIHYSYGVNSTEKGDLSSESTVSRIRTEHFPLTLESARPSHTSQYLCASSETFRLGVSIGTQYFGPGTRLLVL.

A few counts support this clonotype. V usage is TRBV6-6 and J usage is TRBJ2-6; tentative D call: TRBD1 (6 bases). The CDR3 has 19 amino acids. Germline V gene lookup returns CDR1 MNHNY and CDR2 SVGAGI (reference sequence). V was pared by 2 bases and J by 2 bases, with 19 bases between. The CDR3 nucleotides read TGTGCCAGCAGTTACATTACAGGGCCCTGGATCCCTGGGGCCAACGTCCTGACTTTC. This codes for CASSYITGPWIPGANVLTF.

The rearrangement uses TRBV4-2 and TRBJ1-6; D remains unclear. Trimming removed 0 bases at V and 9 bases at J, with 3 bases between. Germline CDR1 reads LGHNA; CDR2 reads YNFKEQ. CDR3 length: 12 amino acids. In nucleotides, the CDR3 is TGTGCCAGCAGCCAAGAAAGTTCACCCCTCCACTTT. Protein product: CASSQESSPLHF.

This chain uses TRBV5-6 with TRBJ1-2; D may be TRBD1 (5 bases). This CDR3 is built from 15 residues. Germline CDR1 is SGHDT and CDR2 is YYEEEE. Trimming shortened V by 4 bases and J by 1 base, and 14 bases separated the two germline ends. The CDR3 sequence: CASSPGDGFNYGYTF. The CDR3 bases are TGTGCCAGCAGCCCTGGGGACGGATTTAACTATGGCTACACCTTC.

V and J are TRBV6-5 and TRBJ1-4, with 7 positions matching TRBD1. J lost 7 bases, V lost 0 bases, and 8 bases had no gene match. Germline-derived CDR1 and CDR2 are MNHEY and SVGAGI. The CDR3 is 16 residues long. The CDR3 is CASSYSIRGRAEKLFF. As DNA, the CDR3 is TGTGCCAGCAGTTACTCGATTAGGGGGCGCGCTGAAAAACTGTTTTTT.

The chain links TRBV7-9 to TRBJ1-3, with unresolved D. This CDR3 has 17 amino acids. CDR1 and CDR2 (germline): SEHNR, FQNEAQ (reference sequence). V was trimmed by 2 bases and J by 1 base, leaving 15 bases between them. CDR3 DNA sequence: TGTGCCAGCAGCTTATTGGGTCACCCCAGGTCTGGAAACACCATATATTTT. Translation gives CASSLLGHPRSGNTIYF. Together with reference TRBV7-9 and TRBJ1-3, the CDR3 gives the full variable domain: DTGVSQNPRHKITKRGQNVTFRCDPISEHNRLYWYRQTLGQGPEFLTYFQNEAQLEKSRLLSDRFSAERPKGSFSTLEIQRTEQGDSAMYLCASSLLGHPRSGNTIYFGEGSWLTVV.

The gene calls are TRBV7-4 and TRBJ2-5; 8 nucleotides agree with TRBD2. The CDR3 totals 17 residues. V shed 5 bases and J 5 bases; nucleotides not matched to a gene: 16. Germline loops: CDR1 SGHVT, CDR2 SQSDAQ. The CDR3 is CASSPEDPAGDWETQYF. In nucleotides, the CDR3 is TGTGCCAGCAGCCCAGAAGACCCAGCGGGGGACTGGGAGACCCAGTACTTC.

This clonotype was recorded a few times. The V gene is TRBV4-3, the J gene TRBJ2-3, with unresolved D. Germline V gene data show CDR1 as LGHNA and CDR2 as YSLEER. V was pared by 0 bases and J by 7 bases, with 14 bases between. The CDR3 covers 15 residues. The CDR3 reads CASSQDSVNLNTQYF. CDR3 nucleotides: TGCGCCAGCAGCCAAGATTCGGTCAATCTGAATACGCAGTATTTT.

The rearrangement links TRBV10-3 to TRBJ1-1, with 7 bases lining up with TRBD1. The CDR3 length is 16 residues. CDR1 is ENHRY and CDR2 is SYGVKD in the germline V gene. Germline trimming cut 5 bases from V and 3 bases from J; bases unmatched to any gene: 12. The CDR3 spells CAISPPGQPKDTEAFF. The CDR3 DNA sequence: TGTGCCATCAGTCCACCGGGACAGCCCAAGGACACTGAAGCTTTCTTT.

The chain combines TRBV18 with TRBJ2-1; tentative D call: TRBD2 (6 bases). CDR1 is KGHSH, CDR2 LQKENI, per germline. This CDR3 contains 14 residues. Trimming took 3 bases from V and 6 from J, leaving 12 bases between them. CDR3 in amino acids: CASSPPAGSNEQFF. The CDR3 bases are TGTGCCAGCTCACCCCCCGCGGGGAGCAATGAGCAGTTCTTC.

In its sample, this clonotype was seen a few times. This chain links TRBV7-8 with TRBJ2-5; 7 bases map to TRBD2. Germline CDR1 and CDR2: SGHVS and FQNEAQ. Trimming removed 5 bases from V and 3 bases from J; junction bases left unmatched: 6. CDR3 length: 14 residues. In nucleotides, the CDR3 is TGTGCCAGCAGCACTCCCCTAGCGGAAGAGACCCAGTACTTC. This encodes CASSTPLAEETQYF.

CDR3 bases: TGCAGTGCTAGACCCAGGGTCCGACGCCCTGGCACAGATACGCAGTATTTT. As protein: CSARPRVRRPGTDTQYF. J is TRBJ2-3 and V is TRBV20-1, with a possible D match to TRBD1 (5 bases). CDR3 size: 17 residues. Trimming took 2 bases from V and 1 from J, leaving 19 bases between them. Germline V gives CDR1 DFQATT, CDR2 SNEGSKA (reference sequence).

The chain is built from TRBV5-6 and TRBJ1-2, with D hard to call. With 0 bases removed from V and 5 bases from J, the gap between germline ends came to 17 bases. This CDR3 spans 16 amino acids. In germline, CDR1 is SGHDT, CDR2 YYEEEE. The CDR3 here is CASSLARPPGRYGYTF. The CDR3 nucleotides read TGTGCCAGCAGCTTGGCCAGGCCTCCCGGCCGGTATGGCTACACCTTC.

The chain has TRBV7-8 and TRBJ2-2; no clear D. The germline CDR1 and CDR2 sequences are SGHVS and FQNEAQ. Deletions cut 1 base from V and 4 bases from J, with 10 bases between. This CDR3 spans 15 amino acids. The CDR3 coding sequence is TGTGCCAGCAGCTTAGTTATCTCAGGCACCGGGGAGCTGTTTTTT. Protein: CASSLVISGTGELFF.

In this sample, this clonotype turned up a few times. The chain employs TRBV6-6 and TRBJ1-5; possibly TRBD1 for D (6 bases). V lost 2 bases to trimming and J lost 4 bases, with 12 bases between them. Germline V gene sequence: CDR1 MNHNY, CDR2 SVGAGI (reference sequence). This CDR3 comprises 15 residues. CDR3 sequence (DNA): TGTGCCAGCAGTTACATATACAGGGATAATCAGCCCCAGCATTTT. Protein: CASSYIYRDNQPQHF.

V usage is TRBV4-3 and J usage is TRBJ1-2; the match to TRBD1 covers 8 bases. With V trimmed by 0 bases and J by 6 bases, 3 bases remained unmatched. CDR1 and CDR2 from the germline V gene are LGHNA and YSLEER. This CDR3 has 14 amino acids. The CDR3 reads CASSQDSGGDGYTF. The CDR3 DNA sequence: TGCGCCAGCAGCCAAGATTCAGGGGGCGATGGCTACACCTTC.

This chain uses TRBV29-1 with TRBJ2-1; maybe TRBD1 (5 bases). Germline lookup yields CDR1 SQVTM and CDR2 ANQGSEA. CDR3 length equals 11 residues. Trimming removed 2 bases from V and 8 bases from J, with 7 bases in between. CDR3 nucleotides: TGCAGCGTTGAAAAGGGGTATGAGCAGTTCTTC. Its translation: CSVEKGYEQFF.

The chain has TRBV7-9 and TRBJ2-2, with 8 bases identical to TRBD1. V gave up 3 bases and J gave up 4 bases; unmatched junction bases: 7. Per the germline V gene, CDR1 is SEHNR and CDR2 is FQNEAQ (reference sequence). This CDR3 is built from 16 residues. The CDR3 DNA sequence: TGTGCCAGCAGCTTCCCCCCTGACAGGGGCACCGGGGAGCTGTTTTTT. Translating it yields CASSFPPDRGTGELFF.

The CDR3 bases are TGCAGTGCCGACAACAGACAAGAGACCCAGTACTTC. As protein: CSADNRQETQYF. This chain joins TRBV20-1 and TRBJ2-5; D gene unclear. Germline loops: CDR1 DFQATT, CDR2 SNEGSKA (reference sequence). This CDR3 comprises 12 residues. Trimming removed 6 bases at V and 2 bases at J, with 10 bases between.

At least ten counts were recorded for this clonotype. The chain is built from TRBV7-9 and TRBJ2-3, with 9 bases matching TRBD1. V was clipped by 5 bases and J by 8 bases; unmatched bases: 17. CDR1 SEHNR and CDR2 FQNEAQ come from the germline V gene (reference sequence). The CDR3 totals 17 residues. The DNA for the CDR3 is TGTGCCAGCAGCCCCGCCGGGACAGGGTTAACTCCTGGTACGCAGTATTTT. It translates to CASSPAGTGLTPGTQYF.

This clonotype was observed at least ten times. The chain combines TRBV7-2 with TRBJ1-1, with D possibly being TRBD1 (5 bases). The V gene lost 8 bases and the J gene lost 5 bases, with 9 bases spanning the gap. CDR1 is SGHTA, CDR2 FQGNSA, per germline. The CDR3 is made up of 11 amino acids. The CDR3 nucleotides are TGTGCCAGCGGGTGGGGGACTGAAGCTTTCTTT. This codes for CASGWGTEAFF.

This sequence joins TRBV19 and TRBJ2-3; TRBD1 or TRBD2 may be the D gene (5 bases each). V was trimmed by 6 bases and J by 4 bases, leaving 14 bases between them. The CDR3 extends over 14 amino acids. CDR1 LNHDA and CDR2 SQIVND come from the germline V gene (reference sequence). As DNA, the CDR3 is TGTGCCAGTAGCAGAGGGGCCGGCGCAGATACGCAGTATTTT. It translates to CASSRGAGADTQYF.

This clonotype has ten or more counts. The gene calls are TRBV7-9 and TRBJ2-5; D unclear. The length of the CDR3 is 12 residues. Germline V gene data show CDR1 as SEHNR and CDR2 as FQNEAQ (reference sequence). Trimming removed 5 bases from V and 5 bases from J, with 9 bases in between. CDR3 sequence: CASSRRGETQYF. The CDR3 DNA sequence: TGTGCCAGCAGCCGTCGTGGTGAGACCCAGTACTTC.

In DNA, the CDR3 is TGCAGCGTAAGGGACACTGGGACATATGGCTACACCTTC. It codes for CSVRDTGTYGYTF. The gene calls are TRBV29-1 and TRBJ1-2; TRBD1 is a possible D gene (6 bases). CDR1 is SQVTM and CDR2 is ANQGSEA in the germline V gene. This CDR3 region has 13 residues. V was pared by 6 bases and J by 5 bases, with 16 bases between.

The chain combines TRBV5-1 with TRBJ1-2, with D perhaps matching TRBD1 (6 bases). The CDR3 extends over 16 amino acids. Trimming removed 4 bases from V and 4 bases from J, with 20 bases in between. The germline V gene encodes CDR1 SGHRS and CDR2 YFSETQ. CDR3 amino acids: CASSQNVEQGLYGYTF. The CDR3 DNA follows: TGCGCCAGCAGCCAAAACGTGGAACAGGGCCTCTATGGCTACACCTTC. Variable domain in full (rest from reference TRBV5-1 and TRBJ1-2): KAGVTQTPRYLIKTRGQQVTLSCSPISGHRSVSWYQQTPGQGLQFLFEYFSETQRNKGNFPGRFSGRQFSNSRSEMNVSTLELGDSALYLCASSQNVEQGLYGYTFGSGTRLTVV.

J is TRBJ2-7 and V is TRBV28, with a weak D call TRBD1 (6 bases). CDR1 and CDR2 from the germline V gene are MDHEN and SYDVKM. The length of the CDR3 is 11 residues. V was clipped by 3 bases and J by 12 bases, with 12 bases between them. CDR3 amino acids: CASSFRTERYV. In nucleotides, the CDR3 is TGTGCCAGCAGTTTTAGGACAGAACGGTACGTC.